This TCR beta chain stems from a study of patients and donors after allogeneic stem cell transplantation. This clonotype was counted between two and nine times. Each CDR3 protein is one row after TCRdb ran MiXCR on the RT-PCR reads. The sample has 150,000 to 200,000 distinct CDR3 sequences; approximately 30% are singletons. Sequencing input: blood, either unsorted or a sorted T cell fraction (not recorded which). The clonotype originates from a human donor who was either an allogeneic HSCT recipient or a stem cell or donor lymphocyte infusion donor (not recorded which). It is not recorded whose cells these are; they may come from a transplant donor.

The chain's CDR3 is CATSRGTGGNEKLFF. CDR3 bases: TGTGCCACCAGCAGAGGTACAGGGGGGAATGAAAAACTGTTTTTT. The gene calls are TRBV15 and TRBJ1-4; TRBD1 matches at 8 bases. This CDR3 is built from 15 residues. Germline values: CDR1 LNHNV, CDR2 YYDKDF (reference sequence). The junction had 3 bases not matched to a gene; V was cut back by 1 base and J by 5 bases.